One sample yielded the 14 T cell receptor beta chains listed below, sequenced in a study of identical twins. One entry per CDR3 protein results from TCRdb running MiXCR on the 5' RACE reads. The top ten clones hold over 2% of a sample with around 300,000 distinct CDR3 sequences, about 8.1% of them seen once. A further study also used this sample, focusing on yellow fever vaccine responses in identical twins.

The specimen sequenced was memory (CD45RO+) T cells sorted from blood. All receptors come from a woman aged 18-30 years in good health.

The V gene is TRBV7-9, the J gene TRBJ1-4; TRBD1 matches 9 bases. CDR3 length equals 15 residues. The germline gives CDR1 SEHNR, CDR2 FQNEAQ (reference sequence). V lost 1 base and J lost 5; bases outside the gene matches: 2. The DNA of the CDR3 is TGTGCCAGCAGCTTAGTAGGGACAGGGAATGAAAAACTGTTTTTT. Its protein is CASSLVGTGNEKLFF. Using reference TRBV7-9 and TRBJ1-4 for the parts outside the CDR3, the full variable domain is DTGVSQNPRHKITKRGQNVTFRCDPISEHNRLYWYRQTLGQGPEFLTYFQNEAQLEKSRLLSDRFSAERPKGSFSTLEIQRTEQGDSAMYLCASSLVGTGNEKLFFGSGTQLSVL.

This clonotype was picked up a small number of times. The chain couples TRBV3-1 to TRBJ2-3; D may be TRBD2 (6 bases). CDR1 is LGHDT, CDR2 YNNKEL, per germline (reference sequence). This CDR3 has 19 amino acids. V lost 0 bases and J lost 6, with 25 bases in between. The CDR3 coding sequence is TGTGCCAGCAGCCAAGATTTAATCGCGGGGTTGGGATTATCGGATACGCAGTATTTT. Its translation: CASSQDLIAGLGLSDTQYF.

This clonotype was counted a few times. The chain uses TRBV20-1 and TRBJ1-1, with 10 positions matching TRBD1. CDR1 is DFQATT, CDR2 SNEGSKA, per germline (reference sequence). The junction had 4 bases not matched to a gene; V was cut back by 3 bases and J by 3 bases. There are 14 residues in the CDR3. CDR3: CSARTGGADTEAFF. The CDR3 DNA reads TGCAGTGCTAGGACAGGGGGCGCGGACACTGAAGCTTTCTTT.

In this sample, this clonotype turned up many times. CDR3 region: CASSLARQGRGEAFF. As DNA, the CDR3 is TGTGCCAGCAGTTTAGCGCGTCAGGGGAGGGGTGAAGCTTTCTTT. The chain uses TRBV12-3 or TRBV12-4 and TRBJ1-1; a possible D gene is TRBD1 (6 bases). The CDR3 length is 15 residues. The V and J ends lost 0 bases and 7 bases respectively, with 15 bases between them.

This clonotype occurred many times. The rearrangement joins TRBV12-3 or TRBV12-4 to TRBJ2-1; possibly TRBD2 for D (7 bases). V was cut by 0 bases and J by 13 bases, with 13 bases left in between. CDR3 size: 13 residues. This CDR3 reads CASSLAGGPLQFF. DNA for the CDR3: TGTGCCAGCAGTTTAGCGGGGGGGCCCTTACAGTTCTTC.

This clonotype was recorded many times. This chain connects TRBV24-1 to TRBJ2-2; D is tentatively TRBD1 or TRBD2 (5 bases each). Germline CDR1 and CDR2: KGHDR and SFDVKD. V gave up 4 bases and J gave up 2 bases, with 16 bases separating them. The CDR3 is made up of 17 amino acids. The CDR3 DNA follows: TGTGCCACCAGTGACCGGAACCGGGACCACAACACCGGGGAGCTGTTTTTT. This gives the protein CATSDRNRDHNTGELFF.

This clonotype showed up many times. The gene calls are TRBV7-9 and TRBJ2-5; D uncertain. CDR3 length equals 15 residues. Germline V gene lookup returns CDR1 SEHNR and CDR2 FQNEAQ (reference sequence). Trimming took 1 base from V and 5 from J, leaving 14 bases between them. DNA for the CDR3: TGTGCCAGCAGCTTAGGTCAAGGTCCTTGGGAGACCCAGTACTTC. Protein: CASSLGQGPWETQYF.

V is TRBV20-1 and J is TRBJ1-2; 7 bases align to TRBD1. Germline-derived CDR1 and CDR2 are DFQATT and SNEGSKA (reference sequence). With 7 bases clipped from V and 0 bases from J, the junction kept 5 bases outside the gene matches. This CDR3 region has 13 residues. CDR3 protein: CSVIGTANYGYTF. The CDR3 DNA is TGCAGTGTTATCGGGACAGCTAACTATGGCTACACCTTC.

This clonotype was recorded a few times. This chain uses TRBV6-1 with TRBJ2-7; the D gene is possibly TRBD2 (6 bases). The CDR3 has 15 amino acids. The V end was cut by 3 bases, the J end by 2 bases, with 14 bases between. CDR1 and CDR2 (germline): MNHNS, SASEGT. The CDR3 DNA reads TGTGCCAGCAGTGATTTGGACGGAGGGGCCTACGAGCAGTACGTC. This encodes CASSDLDGGAYEQYV.

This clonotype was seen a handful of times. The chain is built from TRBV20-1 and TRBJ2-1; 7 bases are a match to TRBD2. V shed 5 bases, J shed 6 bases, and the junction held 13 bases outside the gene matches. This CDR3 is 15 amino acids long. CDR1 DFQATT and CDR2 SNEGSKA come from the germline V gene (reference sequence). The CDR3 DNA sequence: TGCAGTGCTTTCCTGACCAAAACGGGGGGCAATGAGCAGTTCTTC. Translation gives CSAFLTKTGGNEQFF.

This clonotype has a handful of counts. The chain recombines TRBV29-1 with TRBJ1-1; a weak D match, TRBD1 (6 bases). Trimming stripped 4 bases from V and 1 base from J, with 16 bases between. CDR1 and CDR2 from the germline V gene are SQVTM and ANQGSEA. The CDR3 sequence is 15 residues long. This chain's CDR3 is CSVGGWGASNTEAFF. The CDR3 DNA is TGCAGCGTTGGGGGATGGGGGGCTTCGAACACTGAAGCTTTCTTT.

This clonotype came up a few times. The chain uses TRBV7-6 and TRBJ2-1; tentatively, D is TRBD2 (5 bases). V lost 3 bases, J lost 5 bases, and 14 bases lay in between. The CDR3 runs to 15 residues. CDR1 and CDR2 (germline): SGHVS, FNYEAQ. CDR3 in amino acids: CASSLGLSGNNEQFF. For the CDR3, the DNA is TGTGCCAGCAGCTTGGGTCTATCGGGGAACAATGAGCAGTTCTTC. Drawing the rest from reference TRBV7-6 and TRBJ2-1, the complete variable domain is GAGVSQSPRYKVTKRGQDVALRCDPISGHVSLYWYRQALGQGPEFLTYFNYEAQQDKSGLPNDRFSAERPEGSISTLTIQRTEQRDSAMYRCASSLGLSGNNEQFFGPGTRLTVL.

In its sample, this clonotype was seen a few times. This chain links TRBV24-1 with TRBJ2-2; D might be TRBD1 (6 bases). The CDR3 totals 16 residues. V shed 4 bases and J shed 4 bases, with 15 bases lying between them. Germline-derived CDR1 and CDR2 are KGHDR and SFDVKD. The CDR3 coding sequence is TGTGCCACCAGTGACCCGACAGGCTTAAGCACCGGGGAGCTGTTTTTT. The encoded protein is CATSDPTGLSTGELFF.

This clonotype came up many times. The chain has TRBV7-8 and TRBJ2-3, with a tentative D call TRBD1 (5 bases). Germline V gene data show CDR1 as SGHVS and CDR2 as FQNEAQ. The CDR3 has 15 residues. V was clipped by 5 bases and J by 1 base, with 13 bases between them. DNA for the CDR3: TGTGCCAGCAGCGTCAGGGTCAGTGGCACAGATACGCAGTATTTT. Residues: CASSVRVSGTDTQYF.